A selection of T cell receptor beta chains follows, all from one sample in a study of cytomegalovirus exposure and HLA in healthy donors. The assay was immunoSEQ multiplex PCR, and TCRdb's table has in-frame clones only and misses some. The data hold approximately 190,000 clones, with approximately 70% observed a single time. Sequenced sample: PBMCs. These receptors all come from a man aged 35 to 55 in good health and CMV-seropositive. Each CDR3 is given with its conserved first and last residue. Each record gives: V gene, clone size, J gene, D gene, CDR3 protein, CDR3 DNA. D genes are given only for firm matches. Some rows mark clone size as missing; the rest say once, few, many or name a class of expanded clone.

TRBV2	NA	TRBJ1-2	NA	CASSVGGLPSRGGYTF	TGTGCCAGCAGTGTGGGGGGGCTCCCGTCTAGGGGTGGCTACACCTTC
TRBV19	NA	TRBJ2-2	TRBD1	CASNTGDSRTGELFF	TGTGCCAGTAATACAGGGGATTCTAGGACCGGGGAGCTGTTTTTT
TRBV2	NA	TRBJ2-2	NA	CASRTANTGELFF	TGTGCCAGCCGTACAGCGAACACCGGGGAGCTGTTTTTT
TRBV2	NA	TRBJ1-4	TRBD1	CASIEVRDRGRGTNEKLFF	TGTGCCAGCATTGAGGTCCGGGACAGGGGAAGAGGGACTAATGAAAAACTGTTTTTT
TRBV7-9	NA	TRBJ1-4	TRBD1	CASSSTGINEKLFF	TGTGCCAGCAGCTCGACAGGGATTAATGAAAAACTGTTTTTT
TRBV5-1	NA	TRBJ1-1	NA	CASSLGVRQKNTEAFF	TGCGCCAGCAGCTTGGGGGTTCGACAGAAGAACACTGAAGCTTTCTTT
TRBV28	NA	TRBJ1-6	NA	CASLWGGIYNSPLHF	TGTGCCAGCCTCTGGGGGGGAATCTATAATTCACCCCTCCACTTT
TRBV5-1	NA	TRBJ1-5	TRBD1	CASSPTGTAEETQHF	TGCGCCAGCAGCCCCACCGGGACAGCGGAAGAGACCCAGCATTTT
TRBV27	once	TRBJ2-2	TRBD2	CASRGAGSGGQTGELFF	TGTGCCAGCAGGGGGGCCGGTAGCGGGGGACAAACCGGGGAGCTGTTTTTT
TRBV4-2	NA	TRBJ1-1	NA	CASSRQTVVMNTEAFF	TGTGCCAGCAGCCGCCAGACAGTCGTCATGAACACTGAAGCTTTCTTT
TRBV10-3	NA	TRBJ2-7	NA	CAIRTGEGTEQYF	TGTGCCATCAGGACAGGGGAGGGGACCGAGCAGTACTTC
TRBV5-5	few	TRBJ2-7	NA	CASSFLSTRSYEQYF	TGTGCCAGCAGCTTCCTTAGTACTAGAAGCTACGAGCAGTACTTC
TRBV10-3	NA	TRBJ1-3	NA	CAISTQASGNTIYF	TGTGCCATCAGTACCCAAGCGTCTGGAAACACCATATATTTT
TRBV9	NA	TRBJ2-3	NA	CASSVATGSTDTQYF	TGTGCCAGCAGCGTAGCAACGGGGTCCACAGATACGCAGTATTTT
TRBV6-4	NA	TRBJ2-5	TRBD2	CASSPREGETQYF	TGTGCCAGCAGCCCTAGGGAGGGGGAGACCCAGTACTTC
TRBV6-1	NA	TRBJ2-1	TRBD1	CASSEAGRGRIYEQFF	TGTGCCAGCAGTGAAGCAGGCAGGGGGCGTATCTATGAGCAGTTCTTC
TRBV19	NA	TRBJ2-5	NA	CASSIENRNGRETQYF	TGTGCCAGTAGTATTGAGAACAGAAACGGGAGAGAGACCCAGTACTTC
TRBV2	NA	TRBJ1-6	NA	CASSEALGSSYNSPLHF	TGTGCCAGCAGTGAAGCGTTAGGGAGCTCCTATAATTCACCCCTCCACTTT
TRBV2	NA	TRBJ2-7	TRBD1	CASSGQGASEQYF	TGTGCCAGCAGTGGACAGGGGGCAAGCGAGCAGTACTTC
TRBV6-1	NA	TRBJ2-7	TRBD1	CASSPTGAMKQYF	TGTGCCAGCTCCCCGACAGGGGCTATGAAGCAGTACTTC
TRBV4-1	NA	TRBJ1-3	NA	CASSHPGHISGNTIYF	TGCGCCAGCAGCCATCCAGGACACATCTCTGGAAACACCATATATTTT
TRBV14	NA	TRBJ2-7	NA	CASSHRRDSYEQYF	TGTGCCAGCAGCCATCGGAGGGACTCCTACGAGCAGTACTTC
TRBV18	NA	TRBJ2-5	NA	CASSPPAVQETQYF	TGTGCCAGCTCACCACCGGCAGTACAAGAGACCCAGTACTTC
TRBV5-1	NA	TRBJ1-2	TRBD1	CASSQLQGANYGYTF	TGCGCCAGCAGCCAGTTACAGGGGGCAAACTATGGCTACACCTTC
TRBV6-1	few	TRBJ2-7	NA	CASSEGPVSYEQYF	TGTGCCAGCAGTGAAGGCCCTGTGAGCTACGAGCAGTACTTC
TRBV21-1	NA	TRBJ2-3	NA	CASTSEGCRGRKTDTQYF	TGTGCCAGCACCTCTGAGGGGTGCAGGGGACGGAAAACAGATACGCAGTATTTT
TRBV6-5	NA	TRBJ2-3	NA	CASSYSRTGGTDTQYF	TGTGCCAGCAGTTACTCGAGGACGGGGGGCACAGATACGCAGTATTTT
TRBV5-1	few	TRBJ1-4	TRBD1	CASSPWDREEKLFF	TGCGCCAGCAGCCCCTGGGACAGGGAGGAAAAACTGTTTTTT
TRBV18	NA	TRBJ2-7	NA	CASSSSSYEQYF	TGTGCCAGCTCGTCCAGCTCCTACGAGCAGTACTTC
TRBV29-1	NA	TRBJ1-1	TRBD1	CSGGTDYTEAFF	TGCAGCGGAGGGACAGACTACACTGAAGCTTTCTTT
TRBV5-1	NA	TRBJ1-2	NA	CASSRSTGGSYGYTF	TGCGCCAGCAGCCGTTCGACAGGAGGATCCTATGGCTACACCTTC
TRBV13	NA	TRBJ2-2	TRBD2	CASSLAGGTGELFF	TGTGCCAGCAGTTTAGCGGGGGGTACCGGGGAGCTGTTTTTT